A single sample is the source of the 32 T cell receptor beta chains below, sequenced in a study of T cells expressing NK-cell markers. TCRdb reprocessed the 5' RACE reads and keeps a single row for each CDR3 protein, giving no DNA. Its table records 500,000 to 700,000 distinct CDR3 sequences. The sample taken for sequencing was blood T cells: a sorted CD56 or NKG2C T cell subset, CD4+ or CD8+ T cells, or bulk PBMC T cells (not recorded which). The receptors were gathered from a young man in good health.

The chain combines TRBV14 with TRBJ2-1; the TCRdb call, TRBD2, lacks DNA for checking. The CDR3 consists of 15 residues. From germline, CDR1 is SGHDN and CDR2 FVKESK. CDR3 protein: CASSPRTSGPNEQFF.

CDR3 sequence reads: CSAPLAPISYNEQFF. This chain uses TRBV20-1 with TRBJ2-1; TCRdb's assignment of TRBD2 cannot be checked, as there is no DNA. The CDR3 has 15 amino acids. Germline assignment: CDR1 DFQATT and CDR2 SNEGSKA (reference sequence).

V gene TRBV12-3 or TRBV12-4 combines with J gene TRBJ2-3; absent DNA, TCRdb's TRBD1 call cannot be checked. This CDR3 region has 19 residues. The CDR3 sequence: CASRRAGMRDRQYTDTQYF.

V is TRBV29-1 and J is TRBJ1-1; the D call of TRBD1 rests on TCRdb alone, since no DNA is present to check it. Germline CDR1 SQVTM, CDR2 ANQGSEA. The CDR3 spans 13 residues. This CDR3 is CSVERQQAPEAFF.

The J gene is TRBJ2-1, the V gene TRBV7-6; no DNA is available, so the TRBD2 call from TCRdb remains unchecked. The CDR3 is made up of 16 amino acids. Germline CDR1 SGHVS, CDR2 FNYEAQ. The chain's CDR3 is CASSSLAGGGYNEQFF.

The rearrangement uses TRBV5-1 and TRBJ2-7; TCRdb outputs TRBD2, but without DNA this stays unchecked. Per germline, CDR1 SGHRS and CDR2 YFSETQ. The CDR3 runs 15 residues. The chain's CDR3 is CASSFLAGLTYEQYF.

The chain is built from TRBV12-3 or TRBV12-4 and TRBJ2-7; as DNA is missing, the TRBD1 call by TCRdb cannot be tested. CDR3 size: 15 residues. CDR3 protein: CASSFRQGASYEQYF.

This chain connects TRBV12-3 or TRBV12-4 to TRBJ1-5; the TCRdb call, TRBD1, lacks DNA for checking. There are 14 residues in the CDR3. CDR3 protein: CASSTGTGTQPQHF.

The genes are TRBV10-3 and TRBJ2-1; absent DNA, TCRdb's TRBD1 call cannot be checked. CDR1 and CDR2 from the germline V gene are ENHRY and SYGVKD. The CDR3 has 15 amino acids. The CDR3 is CAISDRDRYYNEQFF.

The rearrangement uses TRBV11-2 and TRBJ2-5; the D gene TCRdb calls, TRBD2, cannot be checked with no DNA. Germline CDR1 is SGHAT and CDR2 is FQNNGV. The CDR3 is 14 amino acids. The CDR3 here is CASAGLAGVETQYF.

The rearrangement joins TRBV6-2 or TRBV6-3 to TRBJ2-1; TCRdb's D call, TRBD2, is unchecked because there is no DNA. The CDR3 consists of 16 residues. Germline CDR1 MNHEY, CDR2 SVGEGT. The CDR3 loop reads CASSYPGLAGWNEQFF.

CDR3 protein: CASSFEDNSPLHF. The chain recombines TRBV12-3 or TRBV12-4 with TRBJ1-6. The CDR3 is made up of 13 amino acids.

This chain joins TRBV12-3 or TRBV12-4 and TRBJ1-5; TCRdb's D call of TRBD1 is untestable without DNA. The CDR3 length is 16 residues. The CDR3 is CASSPGTGKENQPQHF.

V and J are TRBV12-3 or TRBV12-4 and TRBJ2-1; TCRdb designates TRBD2, a call that cannot be tested without DNA. The CDR3 is 15 amino acids. The chain's CDR3 is CASSLGTSIYNEQFF.

The V call is TRBV24-1, the J call TRBJ2-3; checking the TCRdb D call of TRBD2 is not possible without DNA. CDR1 is KGHDR, CDR2 SFDVKD, per germline. This CDR3 comprises 19 residues. CDR3 amino acids: CATSGRGGGLREGTDTQYF.

The chain uses TRBV29-1 and TRBJ1-1. This CDR3 is 11 amino acids long. CDR1 is SQVTM, CDR2 ANQGSEA, per germline. The chain's CDR3 is CSVEGQAKAFF.

The chain has TRBV10-3 and TRBJ2-3; the D call of TRBD1 rests on TCRdb alone, since no DNA is present to check it. CDR1 and CDR2 from the germline V gene are ENHRY and SYGVKD. There are 15 residues in the CDR3. CDR3 protein: CAISATGTGLDTQYF.

The chain carries TRBV27 and TRBJ2-7; TCRdb's assignment of TRBD2 cannot be checked, as there is no DNA. This CDR3 has 13 amino acids. The germline CDR1 and CDR2 sequences are MNHEY and SMNVEV (reference sequence). The CDR3 spells CASSPLTLAEQYF.

The genes are TRBV2 and TRBJ2-2; without DNA, the TCRdb call of TRBD2 cannot be checked. CDR1 SNHLY and CDR2 FYNNEI come from the germline V gene. The CDR3 covers 14 residues. This CDR3 reads CASTGLASTGELFF. Combining the CDR3 with reference TRBV2 and TRBJ2-2 gives the whole variable domain EPEVTQTPSHQVTQMGQEVILRCVPISNHLYFYWYRQILGQKVEFLVSFYNNEISEKSEIFDDQFSVERPDGSNFTLKIRSTKLEDSAMYFCASTGLASTGELFFGEGSRLTVL.

J is TRBJ2-3 and V is TRBV30; the D gene TCRdb calls, TRBD2, cannot be checked with no DNA. Germline values: CDR1 GTSNPN, CDR2 SVGIG (reference sequence). The CDR3 has 13 residues. CDR3 sequence: CAWTVKGTSAQYF.

V and J are TRBV5-1 and TRBJ2-1; the D call of TRBD2 rests on TCRdb alone, since no DNA is present to check it. CDR1 is SGHRS, CDR2 YFSETQ, per germline. The CDR3 extends over 17 amino acids. The chain's CDR3 is CASSLAGLAGGDNEQFF.

The genes are TRBV10-3 and TRBJ2-1; the TCRdb D gene call, TRBD2, has no DNA to confirm it. CDR1 is ENHRY and CDR2 is SYGVKD in the germline V gene. The CDR3 consists of 17 residues. CDR3 residues: CAISALEGQRETNEQFF.

This chain's CDR3 is CASSQGVQYQETQYF. The chain is built from TRBV4-3 and TRBJ2-5. Germline V CDR1 and CDR2: LGHNA, YSLEER. The CDR3 loop spans 15 amino acids.

V is TRBV27 and J is TRBJ2-5; with no DNA, the TCRdb D assignment of TRBD1 cannot be verified. The V gene's germline CDR1 is MNHEY and CDR2 SMNVEV (reference sequence). This CDR3 spans 14 amino acids. This chain's CDR3 is CASGHYTGGETQYF.

The chain joins TRBV29-1 to TRBJ2-1; TCRdb indicates TRBD2, and absent DNA this call remains unverified. The CDR3 contains 16 residues. Germline V gives CDR1 SQVTM, CDR2 ANQGSEA. The CDR3 spells CSVEEQAGRNYNEQFF.

V and J are TRBV12-3 or TRBV12-4 and TRBJ2-3. This CDR3 is 13 amino acids long. This chain's CDR3 is CASRIGRLDTQYF.

This rearrangement joins TRBV7-2 to TRBJ2-7. The CDR3 has 14 residues. Germline loops: CDR1 SGHTA, CDR2 FQGNSA. The CDR3 is CASSSEGYSYEQYF.

The J gene is TRBJ2-1, the V gene TRBV20-1. Germline CDR1 DFQATT, CDR2 SNEGSKA (reference sequence). There are 16 residues in the CDR3. CDR3 sequence: CSARDRQPGPYNEQFF.

The J gene is TRBJ1-1, the V gene TRBV5-1; TCRdb picks TRBD1, but there is no DNA to check that call. Germline V gene data show CDR1 as SGHRS and CDR2 as YFSETQ. The CDR3 is made up of 16 amino acids. CDR3 in amino acids: CASSRSGQEKSTEAFF.

CDR3 residues: CASSIGQGFAGANVLTF. J is TRBJ2-6 and V is TRBV6-1; TCRdb's D call, TRBD1, is unchecked because there is no DNA. This CDR3 is 17 amino acids long. The V gene's germline CDR1 is MNHNS and CDR2 SASEGT.

The chain joins TRBV24-1 to TRBJ2-7; TCRdb gives TRBD1 as the D gene, but with no DNA this cannot be confirmed. The CDR3 totals 14 residues. CDR1 and CDR2 (germline): KGHDR, SFDVKD. The CDR3 reads CATSPAGGLNEQYF.

This chain uses TRBV7-9 with TRBJ2-1. The length of the CDR3 is 14 residues. CDR1 and CDR2 from the germline V gene are SEHNR and FQNEAQ (reference sequence). The CDR3 loop is CASRRLEGYNEQFF.